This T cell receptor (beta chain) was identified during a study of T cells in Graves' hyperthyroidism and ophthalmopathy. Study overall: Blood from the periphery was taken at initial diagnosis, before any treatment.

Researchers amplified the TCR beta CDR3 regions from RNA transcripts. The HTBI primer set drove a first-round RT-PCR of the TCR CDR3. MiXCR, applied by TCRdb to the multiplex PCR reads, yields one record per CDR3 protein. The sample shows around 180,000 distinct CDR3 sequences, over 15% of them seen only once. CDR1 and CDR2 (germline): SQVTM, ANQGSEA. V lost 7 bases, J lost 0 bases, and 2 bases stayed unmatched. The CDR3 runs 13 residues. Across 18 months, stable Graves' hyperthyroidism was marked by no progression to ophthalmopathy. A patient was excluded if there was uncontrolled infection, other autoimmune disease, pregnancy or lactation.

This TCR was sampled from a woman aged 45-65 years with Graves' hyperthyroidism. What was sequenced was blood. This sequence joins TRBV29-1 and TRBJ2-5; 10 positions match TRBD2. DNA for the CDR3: TGCAGCGGACTAGCGGGCAACCAAGAGACCCAGTACTTC. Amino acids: CSGLAGNQETQYF.